This TCR beta chain was recovered during a study of read filtering for tumor transcriptome and immune sequencing. Study details: DNase treatment preceded whole-transcriptome library preparation.

Bone marrow was sampled from every patient at the time of active disease. Molecular barcoded adaptors covering alpha/delta and beta/gamma chains were used on around 400 ng RNA. TCRdb processed the reads anew with MiXCR; each CDR3 protein has one entry. Here the sample spans approximately 140,000 distinct CDR3 sequences, roughly an eighth being singletons. The ends lost 1 base at V and 8 bases at J; junction bases unmatched: 4. The CDR3 consists of 15 residues. Germline values: CDR1 SGHAT, CDR2 FQNNGV. This clonotype was observed many times. The clonotype was recovered from a donor aged 40 or over with multiple myeloma. The V call is TRBV11-2, the J call TRBJ2-1; 11 bases align to TRBD2. Sequenced input: a population of CD138-negative cells sorted from bone marrow. The CDR3 here is CASSLVLAGVYEQFF. CDR3 DNA sequence: TGTGCCAGCAGCTTAGTACTAGCGGGAGTATATGAGCAGTTCTTC. The whole variable domain, remainder taken from reference TRBV11-2 and TRBJ2-1, is EAGVAQSPRYKIIEKRQSVAFWCNPISGHATLYWYQQILGQGPKLLIQFQNNGVVDDSQLPKDRFSAERLKGVDSTLKIQPAKLEDSAVYLCASSLVLAGVYEQFFGPGTRLTVL.